This TCR beta chain was recorded in a study of cytomegalovirus exposure and HLA in healthy donors. This clone has a handful of counts. Its specificity is unknown. At one of its ends the junction is not consistent with the germline gene, which may arise from a read error. Broader study findings: Later on, an analysis found that several of the most significant clusters appeared to be linked to common viral pathogens, which included parvovirus B19. Reports state that TCR beta sequences accurately predicted most subjects' HLA-A and HLA-B alleles.

The CDR3 totals 14 residues. Germline V gene sequence: CDR1 MNHNY, CDR2 SVGAGI (reference sequence). In nominal health when sampled, donors likely had unrecorded immune exposures nonetheless. Amplification used 60 Vbeta primers and 13 Jbeta primers. Generated by immunoSEQ multiplex PCR, the TCRdb table keeps only in-frame clones and is missing some. The data contain 150,000 to 200,000 clones, approximately 71% of them singletons. Sequencing was done on a sample of PBMCs. The genes are TRBV6-6 and TRBJ1-1; D is undetermined. This TCR was sampled from a male donor in good health and CMV-seronegative. CDR3 loop: CASSSDGSLDRGRW. The DNA of the CDR3 is TGTGCCAGCAGTTCCGACGGTAGCCTTGACCGCGGAAGGTGG.